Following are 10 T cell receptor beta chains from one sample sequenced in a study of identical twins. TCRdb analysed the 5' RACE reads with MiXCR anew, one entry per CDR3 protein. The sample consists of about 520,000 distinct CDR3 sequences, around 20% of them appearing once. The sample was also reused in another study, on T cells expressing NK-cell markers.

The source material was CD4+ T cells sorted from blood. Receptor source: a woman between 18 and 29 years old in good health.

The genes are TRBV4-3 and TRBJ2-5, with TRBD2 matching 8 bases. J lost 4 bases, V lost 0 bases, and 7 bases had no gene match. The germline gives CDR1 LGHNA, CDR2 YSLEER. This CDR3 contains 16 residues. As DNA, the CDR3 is TGCGCCAGCAGCCAAGATATTGCGGGAGGAGGAGAGACCCAGTACTTC. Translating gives CASSQDIAGGGETQYF.

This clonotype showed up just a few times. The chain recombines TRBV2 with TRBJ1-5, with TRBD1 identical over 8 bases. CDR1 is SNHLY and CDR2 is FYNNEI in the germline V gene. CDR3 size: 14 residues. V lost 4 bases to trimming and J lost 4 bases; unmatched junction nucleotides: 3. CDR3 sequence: CASSGGQGNQPQHF. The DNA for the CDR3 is TGTGCCAGCAGTGGAGGACAGGGTAATCAGCCCCAGCATTTT. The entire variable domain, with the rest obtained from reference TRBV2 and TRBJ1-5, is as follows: EPEVTQTPSHQVTQMGQEVILRCVPISNHLYFYWYRQILGQKVEFLVSFYNNEISEKSEIFDDQFSVERPDGSNFTLKIRSTKLEDSAMYFCASSGGQGNQPQHFGDGTRLSIL.

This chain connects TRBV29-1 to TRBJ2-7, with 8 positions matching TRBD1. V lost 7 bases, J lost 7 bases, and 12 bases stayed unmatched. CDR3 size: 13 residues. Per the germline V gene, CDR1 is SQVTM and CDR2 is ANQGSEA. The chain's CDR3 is CSALDRGIGEQYF. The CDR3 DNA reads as TGCAGCGCACTCGACAGGGGAATAGGGGAGCAGTACTTC.

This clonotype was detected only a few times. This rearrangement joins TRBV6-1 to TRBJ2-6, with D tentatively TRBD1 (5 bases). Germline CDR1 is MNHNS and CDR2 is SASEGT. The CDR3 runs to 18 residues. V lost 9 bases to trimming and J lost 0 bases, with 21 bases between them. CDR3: CASRITGVLLSGANVLTF. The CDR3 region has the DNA TGTGCCAGTAGAATTACAGGAGTGCTACTCTCTGGGGCCAACGTCCTGACTTTC.

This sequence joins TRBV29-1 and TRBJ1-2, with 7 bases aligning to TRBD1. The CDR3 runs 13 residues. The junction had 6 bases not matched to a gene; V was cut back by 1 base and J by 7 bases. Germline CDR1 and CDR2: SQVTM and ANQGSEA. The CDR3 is CSVEGASGGGYTF. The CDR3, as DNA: TGCAGCGTTGAAGGGGCGTCAGGGGGTGGCTACACCTTC.

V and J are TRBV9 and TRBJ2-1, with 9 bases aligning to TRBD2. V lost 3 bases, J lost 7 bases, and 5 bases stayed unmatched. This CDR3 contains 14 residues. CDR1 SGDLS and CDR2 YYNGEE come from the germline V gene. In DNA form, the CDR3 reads TGTGCCAGCAGCGAGCTTAGCGGGAGTAATGAGCAGTTCTTC. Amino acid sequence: CASSELSGSNEQFF.

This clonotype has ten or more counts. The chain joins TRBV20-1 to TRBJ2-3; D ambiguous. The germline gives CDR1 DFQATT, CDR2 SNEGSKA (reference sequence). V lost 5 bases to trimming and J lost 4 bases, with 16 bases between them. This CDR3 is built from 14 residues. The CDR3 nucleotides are TGCAGTGCTCCCGATGGGAAGGCGGCAGATACGCAGTATTTT. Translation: CSAPDGKAADTQYF.

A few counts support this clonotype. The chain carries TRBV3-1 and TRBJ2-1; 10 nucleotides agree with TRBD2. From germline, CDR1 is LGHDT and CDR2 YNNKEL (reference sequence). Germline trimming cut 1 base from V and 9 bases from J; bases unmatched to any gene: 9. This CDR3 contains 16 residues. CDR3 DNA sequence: TGTGCCAGCAGCCAAGGAGGGGTACTAGCGGGGACTGAGCAGTTCTTC. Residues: CASSQGGVLAGTEQFF.

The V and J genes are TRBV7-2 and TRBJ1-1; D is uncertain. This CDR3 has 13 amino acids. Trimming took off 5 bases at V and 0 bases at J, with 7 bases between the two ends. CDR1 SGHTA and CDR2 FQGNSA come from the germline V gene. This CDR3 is CASSTGMNTEAFF. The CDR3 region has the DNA TGTGCCAGCAGCACCGGGATGAACACTGAAGCTTTCTTT. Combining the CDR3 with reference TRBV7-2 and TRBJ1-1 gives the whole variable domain GAGVSQSPSNKVTEKGKDVELRCDPISGHTALYWYRQSLGQGLEFLIYFQGNSAPDKSGLPSDRFSAERTGGSVSTLTIQRTQQEDSAVYLCASSTGMNTEAFFGQGTRLTVV.

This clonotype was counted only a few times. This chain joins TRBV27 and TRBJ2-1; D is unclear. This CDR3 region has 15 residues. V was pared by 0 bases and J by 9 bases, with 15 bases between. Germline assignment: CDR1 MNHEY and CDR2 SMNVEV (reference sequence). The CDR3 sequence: CASSLSVYTISEQFF. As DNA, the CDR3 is TGTGCCAGCAGTTTATCTGTCTACACGATATCTGAGCAGTTCTTC.